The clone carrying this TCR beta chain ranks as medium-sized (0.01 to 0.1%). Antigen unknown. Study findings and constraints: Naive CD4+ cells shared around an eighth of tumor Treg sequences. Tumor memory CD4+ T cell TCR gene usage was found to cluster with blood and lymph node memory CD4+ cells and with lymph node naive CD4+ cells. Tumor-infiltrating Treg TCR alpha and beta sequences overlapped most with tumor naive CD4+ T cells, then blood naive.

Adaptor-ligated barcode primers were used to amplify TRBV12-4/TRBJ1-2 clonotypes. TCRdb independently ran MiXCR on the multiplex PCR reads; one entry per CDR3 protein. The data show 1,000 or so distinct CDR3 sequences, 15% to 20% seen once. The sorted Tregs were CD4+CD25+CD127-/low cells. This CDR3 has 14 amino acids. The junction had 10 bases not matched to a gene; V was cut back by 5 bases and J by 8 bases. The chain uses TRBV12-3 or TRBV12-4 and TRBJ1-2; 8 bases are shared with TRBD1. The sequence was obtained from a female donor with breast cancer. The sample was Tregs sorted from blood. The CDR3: CASSGGQGAGGYTF. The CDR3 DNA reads TGTGCCAGCAGTGGTGGACAGGGTGCGGGAGGCTACACCTTC.